The 14 T cell receptor beta chains listed next were all sequenced from one sample in a study of blood T cell repertoires in COVID-19. TCRdb's copy holds only in-frame clones and misses some; the assay was immunoSEQ multiplex PCR. The sample consists of more than 250,000 clones, approximately 85% of them appearing once. Sequenced input: PBMCs or T cells enriched from blood (not recorded which). These receptors originate from a man aged 25 to 45 who had recovered from COVID-19.

The chain employs TRBV11-3 and TRBJ2-4, with D tentatively TRBD2 (5 bases). Germline values: CDR1 SGHNT, CDR2 YENEEA. V was shortened by 4 bases and J by 1 base, with 20 bases between the two germline ends. The CDR3 loop spans 18 amino acids. The CDR3 spells CASSSTKTPWEAKNIQYF. In nucleotides, the CDR3 is TGTGCCAGCAGCTCTACAAAGACCCCCTGGGAGGCCAAAAACATTCAGTACTTC.

This clone showed up just once. The rearrangement uses TRBV5-4 and TRBJ2-2; possible D gene TRBD2, 6 bases. V gave up 6 bases and J gave up 6 bases, with 15 bases separating them. Germline-derived CDR1 and CDR2 are SGHNT and YYREEE (reference sequence). This CDR3 is 14 amino acids long. The CDR3: CASTQPGEAGELFF. The CDR3 DNA reads TGTGCCAGCACCCAGCCGGGAGAGGCCGGGGAGCTGTTTTTT. The full variable domain, rest sourced from reference TRBV5-4 and TRBJ2-2, is ETGVTQSPTHLIKTRGQQVTLRCSSQSGHNTVSWYQQALGQGPQFIFQYYREEENGRGNFPPRFSGLQFPNYSSELNVNALELDDSALYLCASTQPGEAGELFFGEGSRLTVL.

The CDR3 sequence is CASSAGQGSYNEQFF. In DNA, the CDR3 is TGTGCCAGCAGCGCGGGACAGGGGTCCTACAATGAGCAGTTCTTC. The chain is built from TRBV9 and TRBJ2-1; 10 bases are shared with TRBD1. The CDR3 contains 15 residues. Germline V CDR1 and CDR2: SGDLS, YYNGEE. V lost 3 bases, J lost 1 base, and 1 base stayed unmatched.

This rearrangement joins TRBV5-4 to TRBJ1-3; no definite D call. V was clipped by 4 bases and J by 0 bases, with 11 bases between them. The CDR3 contains 15 residues. Germline V lookup: CDR1 SGHNT, CDR2 YYREEE (reference sequence). The CDR3 DNA reads TGTGCCAGCAGCGCCGACACAAACTCTGGAAACACCATATATTTT. Residues: CASSADTNSGNTIYF.

This CDR3 reads CASSWGGTGSYEQYF. Here the CDR3 DNA reads TGTGCCAGCAGCTGGGGGGGGACAGGTTCCTACGAGCAGTACTTC. This sequence joins TRBV5-4 and TRBJ2-7, with D possibly being TRBD1 (8 bases). Trimming stripped 3 bases from V and 1 base from J, with 14 bases between. The CDR3 runs 15 residues. Per germline, CDR1 SGHNT and CDR2 YYREEE (reference sequence).

The chain recombines TRBV10-3 with TRBJ2-1; D might be TRBD2 (6 bases). The CDR3 sequence is 13 residues long. The germline V gene encodes CDR1 ENHRY and CDR2 SYGVKD. Trimming removed 8 bases at V and 5 bases at J, with 13 bases between. The CDR3 loop reads CAIPGGANNEQFF. Here the CDR3 DNA reads TGTGCCATCCCAGGAGGGGCTAACAATGAGCAGTTCTTC.

This chain joins TRBV5-1 and TRBJ1-5; TRBD1 aligns across 7 bases. Germline CDR1 is SGHRS and CDR2 is YFSETQ. This CDR3 comprises 13 residues. Trimming removed 5 bases from V and 3 bases from J; junction bases left unmatched: 2. The CDR3 sequence: CASRTGINQPQHF. The CDR3 DNA sequence: TGCGCCAGCAGGACAGGGATCAATCAGCCCCAGCATTTT.

The chain joins TRBV19 to TRBJ2-3, with a weak D call TRBD1 (5 bases). There are 13 residues in the CDR3. V shed 4 bases and J shed 2 bases, with 7 bases lying between them. Germline CDR1 reads LNHDA; CDR2 reads SQIVND (reference sequence). CDR3 residues: CASSKQDTDTQYF. The CDR3 nucleotides read TGTGCCAGTAGTAAACAGGACACAGATACGCAGTATTTT.

As DNA, the CDR3 is TGTGCCAGCAGCGTATATAGCGGGGGGGCCTCTGGGACCCAGTACTTC. Translating it yields CASSVYSGGASGTQYF. The chain combines TRBV9 with TRBJ2-5, with 11 bases that match TRBD2. Germline CDR1 SGDLS, CDR2 YYNGEE. Unmatched junction bases numbered 9, after V lost 1 base and J lost 7 bases. This CDR3 has 16 residues.

For this clone: The sample has other DNA sequences that encode this CDR3 too. The chain employs TRBV6-4 and TRBJ2-3, with 11 bases aligning to TRBD2. V lost 5 bases to trimming and J lost 4 bases; unmatched junction nucleotides: 2. Germline CDR1 reads MRHNA; CDR2 reads SNTAGT. The CDR3 runs to 14 residues. CDR3 DNA sequence: TGTGCCAGCAGTCTAGCGGGGGGCGCAGATACGCAGTATTTT. It is translated as CASSLAGGADTQYF.

V gene TRBV4-2 combines with J gene TRBJ1-1; perhaps TRBD1 as D (5 bases). The CDR3 has 13 amino acids. Germline CDR1 LGHNA, CDR2 YNFKEQ. The ends were cut back, 5 bases at V and 1 base at J, with 8 bases in the middle. The DNA for the CDR3 is TGTGCCAGCAGCGGCCAGGGGAACACTGAAGCTTTCTTT. It codes for CASSGQGNTEAFF.

The genes are TRBV20-1 and TRBJ1-2; no clear D gene. The CDR3 runs to 11 residues. V was shortened by 3 bases and J by 7 bases, with 9 bases between the two germline ends. From germline, CDR1 is DFQATT and CDR2 SNEGSKA (reference sequence). The CDR3 region has the DNA TGCAGTGCTAGTCGCGGTCGTGGCTACACCTTC. This sequence encodes CSASRGRGYTF.

The chain has TRBV9 and TRBJ2-1; 9 nucleotides agree with TRBD2. V was clipped by 0 bases and J by 8 bases; unmatched bases: 12. The germline V gene has CDR1 SGDLS and CDR2 YYNGEE. The CDR3 has 17 amino acids. Here the CDR3 reads CASSVAGGVAGDHEQFF. The CDR3 DNA follows: TGTGCCAGCAGCGTAGCAGGTGGGGTAGCGGGGGACCATGAGCAGTTCTTC.

The chain has TRBV23-1 and TRBJ2-1; 10 bases map to TRBD1. TRBV23-1 has ORF status, its function being uncertain. The V and J ends lost 0 bases and 7 bases, in that order; junction bases with no gene match: 18. There are 20 residues in the CDR3. The CDR3 is CASSQSGGTGVAGGGNEQFF. The CDR3 DNA sequence: TGCGCCAGCAGTCAATCGGGTGGGACAGGGGTTGCTGGGGGTGGAAATGAGCAGTTCTTC.